Listed below are T cell receptor beta chains from one sample, sequenced in a study of shared clonotypes between healthy human individuals. The protocol was immunoSEQ multiplex PCR, while the TCRdb copy is restricted to in-frame clones and leaves out a portion. The sample comprises about 2.4 million clones, around nine tenths of which are singletons, and 0.11% to 0.15% rests with the top ten. The sample taken for sequencing was naive CD4+ T cells sorted from blood. All receptors come from a young man in good health. CDR3s include the opening cysteine and the closing phenylalanine or tryptophan. The D gene is left open where the match is weak. Where a row states a size, it is once, few, many or the class of an expanded clone; other rows omit it.

v_call	clone_size	j_call	d_call	cdr3_aa	cdr3_nt
TRBV6-5	NA	TRBJ2-1	TRBD2	CASSYVSGVHNEQFF	TGTGCCAGCAGTTACGTTAGCGGGGTTCATAATGAGCAGTTCTTC
TRBV5-4	NA	TRBJ2-7	NA	CASSRDSYEQYF	TGTGCCAGCAGCCGGGACTCCTACGAGCAGTACTTC
TRBV19	NA	TRBJ2-1	NA	CASSIRGPLTPNEQFF	TGTGCCAGTAGTATCCGCGGTCCGCTAACTCCAAATGAGCAGTTCTTC
TRBV11-3	NA	TRBJ2-3	NA	CASSLDGEGDTQYF	TGTGCCAGCAGCTTAGACGGTGAGGGAGATACGCAGTATTTT
TRBV7-6	NA	TRBJ2-3	NA	CASSSGTFTDTQYF	TGTGCCAGCAGTTCTGGGACATTCACAGATACGCAGTATTTT
TRBV7-2	NA	TRBJ1-2	TRBD1	CASSLGLIGGAYGYTF	TGTGCCAGCAGCTTGGGGCTTATAGGGGGCGCCTATGGCTACACCTTC
TRBV6-1	NA	TRBJ2-1	TRBD2	CASILREGVGEQFF	TGTGCCAGCATCCTGCGGGAGGGCGTAGGTGAGCAGTTCTTC
TRBV6-5	NA	TRBJ1-3	NA	CASRSVGGTIYF	TGTGCCAGCAGATCAGTCGGAGGCACCATATATTTT
TRBV2	NA	TRBJ1-2	NA	CASSEGPGVNYGYTF	TGTGCCAGCAGTGAAGGCCCAGGGGTCAACTATGGCTACACCTTC
TRBV5-1	NA	TRBJ2-3	NA	CASSPPEVRGEYF	TGCGCCAGCAGCCCTCCTGAGGTTAGGGGGGAGTATTTT
TRBV30	NA	TRBJ1-2	TRBD1	CAWSGRTGWNYGYTF	TGTGCCTGGAGTGGCCGGACAGGGTGGAACTATGGCTACACCTTC
TRBV5-1	NA	TRBJ2-3	NA	CASSFVRGLGTDTQYF	TGCGCCAGCAGCTTCGTCCGGGGTTTGGGCACAGATACGCAGTATTTT
TRBV28	NA	TRBJ2-3	NA	CASSLRTDTQYF	TGTGCCAGCAGTTTAAGAACAGATACGCAGTATTTT
TRBV13	NA	TRBJ2-3	TRBD2	CASSSTLGSGLYTDTQYF	TGTGCCAGCAGCTCTACCTTGGGTAGCGGGTTATACACAGATACGCAGTATTTT
TRBV2	few	TRBJ1-6	NA	CAGDKGGIPGSPLHF	TGTGCCGGCGACAAAGGGGGGATCCCCGGATCACCCCTCCACTTT
TRBV7-8	once	TRBJ1-1	NA	CASSLAGRNTEAFF	TGTGCCAGCAGCTTAGCGGGTCGGAACACTGAAGCTTTCTTT
TRBV13	NA	TRBJ1-1	NA	CASSLEPRGYTEAFF	TGTGCCAGCAGCTTAGAACCCCGGGGGTACACTGAAGCTTTCTTT
TRBV6-6	NA	TRBJ2-7	NA	CASSRDLSYEQYF	TGTGCCAGCAGCCGGGACCTAAGCTACGAGCAGTACTTC
TRBV5-8	NA	TRBJ2-3	NA	CASSSEGRFPTDTQYF	TGTGCCAGCAGCTCAGAGGGCAGGTTTCCCACAGATACGCAGTATTTT
TRBV6-5	NA	TRBJ2-7	TRBD1	CASSGTGDYEQYF	TGTGCCAGCAGCGGGACAGGGGATTACGAGCAGTACTTC
TRBV19	NA	TRBJ1-2	NA	CASSIDGAYNYGYTF	TGTGCCAGTAGTATCGACGGGGCGTACAACTATGGCTACACCTTC
TRBV2	NA	TRBJ2-4	TRBD2	CASSDYLSSGRYF	TGTGCCAGCAGTGATTACCTGTCTAGCGGGAGGTACTTC
TRBV10-2	NA	TRBJ1-4	NA	CASKVAATNEKLFF	TGCGCCAGCAAGGTTGCGGCAACTAATGAAAAACTGTTTTTT
TRBV7-2	NA	TRBJ2-7	NA	CASSLDGQGSHEQYF	TGTGCCAGCAGCTTAGACGGGCAGGGGTCCCACGAGCAGTACTTC
TRBV5-4	NA	TRBJ2-1	TRBD2	CASSKTSGLHNEQFF	TGTGCCAGCAGTAAGACTAGCGGGTTGCACAATGAGCAGTTCTTC
TRBV4-1	NA	TRBJ2-3	NA	CASSPWGTSTDTQYF	TGCGCCAGCAGCCCTTGGGGGACTAGCACAGATACGCAGTATTTT
TRBV4-1	NA	TRBJ2-7	TRBD1	CASSHPGQEPYEQYF	TGCGCCAGCAGCCATCCGGGACAGGAGCCCTACGAGCAGTACTTC
TRBV9	once	TRBJ1-2	NA	CASSVDDGGSRGYTF	TGTGCCAGCAGCGTAGACGACGGGGGATCAAGGGGCTACACCTTC
TRBV10-3	NA	TRBJ2-7	TRBD2	CAISEHSSGSYEQYF	TGTGCCATCAGTGAGCATTCTAGCGGTTCCTACGAGCAGTACTTC
TRBV19	NA	TRBJ1-4	NA	CASSTRQFTRQSEKLFF	TGTGCCAGTAGTACCCGACAGTTCACTCGCCAATCCGAAAAACTGTTTTTT
TRBV25-1	NA	TRBJ2-7	NA	CASSDKGPSYEQYF	TGTGCCAGCAGTGACAAGGGACCCTCCTACGAGCAGTACTTC